The 10 T cell receptor beta chains given below trace back to one sample, sequenced in a study of CXCR3-negative and CXCR3-positive naive CD8 T cells. Regarding the study as a whole: TRB CDR3s of CXCR3-positive naive cells were more hydrophobic than those of CXCR3-negative naive cells.

UMI-labeled TRB cDNA libraries were prepared by 5' RACE. TCRdb re-called the 5' RACE reads; every CDR3 protein appears as one record, without DNA. Its clone listing holds 85,000 to 130,000 distinct CDR3 sequences. Their specific antigens are unknown. Sequencing was done on a sample of naive CXCR3+ CD8+ T cells from blood. Subset denoted: CD45RO-CCR7+CD27+CD95- naive CD8+ T cells expressing CXCR3 (TNR3+). The receptors originated from a human donor in good health. Some clones in this sample may be carry-over from other donors' samples.

The V gene is TRBV2, the J gene TRBJ2-3. CDR1 and CDR2 from the germline V gene are SNHLY and FYNNEI. This CDR3 contains 14 residues. The CDR3: CASSPRPGTDTQYF.

The rearrangement joins TRBV29-1 to TRBJ2-5; TCRdb outputs TRBD2, but without DNA this stays unchecked. The CDR3 runs 13 residues. In germline, CDR1 is SQVTM, CDR2 ANQGSEA. CDR3: CSVLAGGPETQYF.

This CDR3 reads CASSFEGAVNTEAFF. The rearrangement links TRBV5-1 to TRBJ1-1; the TCRdb D gene call, TRBD1, has no DNA to confirm it. The CDR3 runs to 15 residues. Germline V CDR1 and CDR2: SGHRS, YFSETQ.

The gene calls are TRBV5-6 and TRBJ2-7; without DNA, the TCRdb call of TRBD1 cannot be checked. The CDR3 runs 13 residues. Per germline, CDR1 SGHDT and CDR2 YYEEEE. CDR3 sequence: CASSQGAAPEQYF.

The rearrangement uses TRBV28 and TRBJ2-2; as DNA is missing, the TRBD2 call by TCRdb cannot be tested. There are 15 residues in the CDR3. CDR1 and CDR2 from the germline V gene are MDHEN and SYDVKM. The CDR3 here is CASLPPGPGTGELFF.

The chain couples TRBV19 to TRBJ2-3; TCRdb's D call, TRBD2, is unchecked because there is no DNA. The CDR3 sequence is 15 residues long. From germline, CDR1 is LNHDA and CDR2 SQIVND (reference sequence). CDR3 amino acids: CASSGLDAGTDTQYF.

The chain couples TRBV29-1 to TRBJ2-1. In germline, CDR1 is SQVTM, CDR2 ANQGSEA. The CDR3 length is 11 residues. CDR3 loop: CSDRLSGEQFF.

The chain joins TRBV13 to TRBJ1-1; the D gene TCRdb calls, TRBD1, cannot be checked with no DNA. The germline V gene has CDR1 PRHDT and CDR2 FYEKMQ (reference sequence). The CDR3 has 13 amino acids. CDR3 sequence reads: CASSGGVNTEAFF.

CDR3 residues: CSVEEGATGQSEQYF. The gene calls are TRBV29-1 and TRBJ2-7; TCRdb gives TRBD1 as the D gene, but with no DNA this cannot be confirmed. This CDR3 contains 15 residues. Germline V gene data show CDR1 as SQVTM and CDR2 as ANQGSEA.

This rearrangement joins TRBV20-1 to TRBJ1-5; TCRdb calls TRBD1, which cannot be checked without DNA. This CDR3 is built from 15 residues. Germline values: CDR1 DFQATT, CDR2 SNEGSKA (reference sequence). This chain's CDR3 is CSARVHRDNNQPQHF.